This T cell receptor (beta chain) was found in a study of T cells in Graves' hyperthyroidism and ophthalmopathy (dated by TCRdb to between 2018 and 2021). A note on the overall study: Peripheral blood samples were taken at initial diagnosis, before any treatment was given. To identify TCR V-J signatures that set the groups apart, the researchers used a discovery cohort of about a hundred patients, made up of 40 to 45 with Graves' ophthalmopathy and around 58 with stable Graves' hyperthyroidism. Prospective prediction of ophthalmopathy was tested in an independent validation cohort of fewer than 20 hyperthyroidism patients and 17 patients who later progressed to ophthalmopathy. For training and testing, the 100 or so patients in the discovery cohort were randomly divided in a 7:3 ratio. Thyroid tissue and blood T-cell repertoires from several Graves' hyperthyroidism patients were also compared in the study. Following sampling, methimazole starting at 30 mg daily was given to hyperthyroidism patients, and high-dose intravenous methylprednisolone was given to ophthalmopathy patients. The paper describes TCR Vbeta CDR3 sequencing of roughly 130 peripheral blood samples, made up of about 41 ophthalmopathy patients, 70 to 75 hyperthyroidism patients and roughly 17 progressor patients.

The germline V gene (reference sequence) gives CDR1 as LGHDT and CDR2 as YNNKEL. Counted from cysteine to phenylalanine, this CDR3 has 17 amino acids. Just CDR3 DNA is preserved here, 51 bases in frame from base 1. V is trimmed back by 0 bases and J by 6 bases, and the junction contains 7 bases that no gene match accounts for. This clonotype was observed a handful of times. The antigen it recognizes is unknown. No quality values exist for individual bases; no much larger clone is one base distant. Stable Graves' hyperthyroidism was defined as the absence of progression to ophthalmopathy over 18 months of follow-up. Hyperthyroidism patients were newly diagnosed, had a disease duration of under 2 months, and were aged 18 to 65 years. The study excluded patients with uncontrolled infections, other autoimmune diseases, pregnancy or lactation. Diagnoses relied on clinical symptoms, serum thyroxine and TRAb, thyroid ultrasound and orbital computed tomography. PBMCs were separated from roughly 10 ml of fresh peripheral blood using Ficoll-Paque density gradient centrifugation. Total RNA was extracted with Trizol reagent, and quality was checked on an Agilent 2100 Bioanalyzer.

The full study reports these points: In validation, progression to ophthalmopathy was predicted by the model with more than 65% sensitivity and just over 72% specificity, a median of approximately 6.5 months before onset. Most expanded thyroid clonotypes (frequency above 0.001) were also found in blood, which suggests that blood repertoires may mirror thyroid immune responses. No statistical method was used to fix the sample size in advance, and group allocation was not hidden from the investigators. A model built on a 13 V-J signature distinguished ophthalmopathy from stable hyperthyroidism, reaching about 88% sensitivity and around 81% specificity in cross-validation and 80%/75% in testing.

TCR beta CDR3 regions were amplified from RNA transcripts. For the first round of RT-PCR on the TCR CDR3, the HTBI primer set was used together with the Qiagen OneStep RT-PCR kit. The libraries were constructed in a second round of multiplex PCR and then size-selected and purified. Libraries were sequenced paired-end with 100 bp reads on an Illumina HiSeq2000. The published analysis was carried out like this. SOAPnuke was used to process the raw data, with reads discarded if the reads contained adapters or uncalled bases, had a mean Phred below 15, or lacked an exact constant-primer or identifier match. High-quality paired reads were merged with COPE v1.2.5, and unique nucleotide sequences were defined as clonotypes. MiTCR v1.1 was used to align clonotypes to the IMGT TRBV, TRBD and TRBJ reference segments. Only V-J combinations with frequency above 0.0001, covering 99% to 99.2% of repertoires, were analysed. The TCS score was defined as the ratio of F50 (clonal expansion) to E x V (chaos), calculated using BLOSUM62-based TCRdist between CDR3 peptides within each V-J. Welch's t-statistics and random forest reduced 500 to 650 V-J features to 10 to 15, which were used in a naive Bayes classifier (R e1071). TCRdb cleaned the public reads at Q25 with fastp, built clones with MiXCR and kept in-frame beta chains. Duplicate CDR3 protein sequences are folded into a single record with the most common DNA and genes. The V and J calls, along with clone size, are taken from TCRdb and not from the paper's own processing. This sample gives about 700,000 distinct CDR3 sequences in total; 12% to 15% of them show up just once. About 10% of the sample goes to the ten largest clones.

The TCR originated in a woman between 18 and 30 years old with Graves' hyperthyroidism. Sequencing was carried out using blood. Recombination linked TRBV3-1 to TRBJ2-3; 12 central nucleotides agree with TRBD2. The bases are TGTGCCAGCAGCCAAGAAGGGCTAGCGGGAGGGGCCGATACGCAGTATTTT. Its protein is CASSQEGLAGGADTQYF.